These 7 T cell receptor beta chains came from one sample sequenced in a study of blood T cell repertoires in COVID-19. Some clones are missing from TCRdb's copy, which holds only in-frame ones; the method was immunoSEQ multiplex PCR. Of 95,000 to 110,000 clones in the sample, 75% to 95% were seen once. The sample consisted of peripheral blood. Receptor source: a woman aged 30 to 39 with acute or convalescent COVID-19.

The rearrangement uses TRBV11-2 and TRBJ1-2; 8 bases fit TRBD1. Trimming took 3 bases from V and 7 from J; bases not matched to a gene: 19. The CDR3 runs to 18 residues. Germline CDR1 reads SGHAT; CDR2 reads FQNNGV. The CDR3 DNA reads as TGTGCCAGCAGCTTCAGAGGGACAGGAGGTTCCTATGAGCGTGGCTACACCTTC. Its translation is CASSFRGTGGSYERGYTF.

This sequence joins TRBV2 and TRBJ2-2; 10 bases agree with TRBD2. Germline lookup yields CDR1 SNHLY and CDR2 FYNNEI. Trimming took 7 bases from V and 3 from J; bases not matched to a gene: 8. The CDR3 runs to 16 residues. In nucleotides, the CDR3 is TGTGCCAGCAAAGGCGGGACTAGCGACTACACCGGGGAGCTGTTTTTT. Amino acid sequence: CASKGGTSDYTGELFF. Combining the CDR3 with reference TRBV2 and TRBJ2-2 gives the whole variable domain EPEVTQTPSHQVTQMGQEVILRCVPISNHLYFYWYRQILGQKVEFLVSFYNNEISEKSEIFDDQFSVERPDGSNFTLKIRSTKLEDSAMYFCASKGGTSDYTGELFFGEGSRLTVL.

The V call is TRBV4-1, the J call TRBJ1-6, with 7 positions matching TRBD1. From germline, CDR1 is MGHRA and CDR2 YSYEKL. With 9 bases clipped from V and 6 bases from J, the junction kept 5 bases outside the gene matches. The length of the CDR3 is 13 residues. For the CDR3, the DNA is TGCGCCAGAGGGACAGATATTAATTCACCCCTCCACTTT. Protein: CARGTDINSPLHF.

The chain joins TRBV11-1 to TRBJ2-7, with D possibly TRBD2 on 6 matching bases. Per the germline V gene, CDR1 is SGHAT and CDR2 is FQDESV (reference sequence). Trimming shortened V by 3 bases and J by 5 bases, and 14 bases separated the two germline ends. The CDR3 consists of 14 residues. The DNA of the CDR3 is TGTGCCAGCAGCTTTAGGGACTCGGCAGACGAGCAGTACTTC. It is translated as CASSFRDSADEQYF. Full variable domain (remainder filled in from reference TRBV11-1 and TRBJ2-7): EAEVAQSPRYKITEKSQAVAFWCDPISGHATLYWYRQILGQGPELLVQFQDESVVDDSQLPKDRFSAERLKGVDSTLKIQPAELGDSAMYLCASSFRDSADEQYFGPGTRLTVT.

This clone was counted a single time. V is TRBV4-3 and J is TRBJ1-4; D possibly corresponds to TRBD1 (5 bases). This CDR3 contains 15 residues. Germline values: CDR1 LGHNA, CDR2 YSLEER. V lost 1 base and J lost 7, with 13 bases in between. CDR3 nucleotide sequence: TGCGCCAGCAGCCAAGTTCGGCAGGGTGGTGAAAAACTGTTTTTT. It specifies CASSQVRQGGEKLFF.

This sequence joins TRBV2 and TRBJ2-7, with TRBD2 matching over 8 bases. The V gene end was trimmed by 6 bases and the J gene end by 3 bases; junction bases not matched to a gene: 4. CDR3 length equals 13 residues. In germline, CDR1 is SNHLY, CDR2 FYNNEI. The CDR3 region has the DNA TGTGCCAGCAGGAGCGGGGGCAACTACGAGCAGTACTTC. This encodes CASRSGGNYEQYF.

This CDR3 reads CASSDPGANYGYTF. As DNA, the CDR3 is TGTGCCAGCAGTGACCCGGGGGCTAACTATGGCTACACCTTC. This chain links TRBV2 with TRBJ1-2; perhaps TRBD1 as D (5 bases). The V and J ends lost 3 bases and 0 bases respectively, with 8 bases between them. The germline V gene has CDR1 SNHLY and CDR2 FYNNEI. The CDR3 sequence is 14 residues long.